This TCR beta chain is drawn from a study of CD8+CD57+ T cells in acquired aplastic anemia. TCR beta VDJ and CDR3 were profiled, and genomic DNA was the template. TCRdb ran MiXCR on the reads and lists one entry per CDR3 protein. Of some 130,000 distinct CDR3 sequences listed, more than 40% were seen once; the top ten hold 2% to 3%. Trimming shortened V by 6 bases and J by 0 bases, and 12 bases separated the two germline ends. CDR1 is SSHAT and CDR2 is FNYEAQ in the germline V gene (reference sequence). This CDR3 has 16 residues. The sequence was collected from a human donor in good health, serving as a control. The sample was sorted CD4+, CD8+, or CD8+CD57+ T cells (not recorded which) from PBMCs. V and J are TRBV7-7 and TRBJ2-6; TRBD2 is a possible D gene (6 bases). For the CDR3, the DNA is TGTGCCAGCAGTGTGCAGGGAGGCTCTGGGGCCAACGTCCTGACTTTC. Translating gives CASSVQGGSGANVLTF.